This TCR beta chain was profiled in a study of blood T cell repertoires in COVID-19. Only in-frame clones appear in the TCRdb table, and some are missing; sequencing was by immunoSEQ multiplex PCR. The data contain about 110,000 clones, 84% of them singletons. Specimen: peripheral blood. The TCR comes from a woman between 45 and 65 years old with acute or convalescent COVID-19.

The CDR3 DNA sequence: TGTGCCAGTAGTAAGCCGGGAGGGGAGATCAGCCCCCAGCATTTT. Translated: CASSKPGGEISPQHF. This chain uses TRBV19 with TRBJ1-5; a weak D match, TRBD1 (5 bases). V gave up 4 bases and J gave up 10 bases, with 20 bases separating them. Germline V CDR1 and CDR2: LNHDA, SQIVND (reference sequence). This CDR3 comprises 15 residues. Supplemented by reference TRBV19 and TRBJ1-5, the full variable domain reads DGGITQSPKYLFRKEGQNVTLSCEQNLNHDAMYWYRQDPGQGLRLIYYSQIVNDFQKGDIAEGYSVSREKKESFPLTVTSAQKNPTAFYLCASSKPGGEISPQHFGDGTRLSIL.